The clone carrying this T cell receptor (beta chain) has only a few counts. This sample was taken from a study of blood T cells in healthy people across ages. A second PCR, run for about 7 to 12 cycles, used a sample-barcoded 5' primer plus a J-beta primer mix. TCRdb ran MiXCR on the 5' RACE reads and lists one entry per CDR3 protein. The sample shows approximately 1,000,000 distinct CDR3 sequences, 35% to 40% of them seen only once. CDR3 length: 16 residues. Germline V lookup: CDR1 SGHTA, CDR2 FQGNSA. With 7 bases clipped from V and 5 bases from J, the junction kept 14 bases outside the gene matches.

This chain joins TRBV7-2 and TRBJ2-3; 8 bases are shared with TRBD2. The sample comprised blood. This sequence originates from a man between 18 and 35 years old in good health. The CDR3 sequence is CASTFRPAGDVDTQYF. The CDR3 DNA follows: TGTGCCAGCACCTTTCGCCCAGCGGGGGATGTAGATACGCAGTATTTT.